One and the same sample provided the 30 T cell receptor beta chains below, sequenced in a study of shared clonotypes between healthy human individuals. Here immunoSEQ multiplex PCR was the method, and the copy in TCRdb shows in-frame clones only, minus some. Here the sample spans 2 million to 3 million clones, 93% being singletons. The specimen sequenced was naive CD4+ T cells from PBMCs. Subset here: CD45RA+ positively selected. The receptor source for this set is a man aged 18 to 29 in good health. Some clones in this sample may be carry-over from other donors' samples.

V gene TRBV15 combines with J gene TRBJ2-7; 9 bases fit TRBD1. The CDR3 is 16 amino acids. Germline V CDR1 and CDR2: LNHNV, YYDKDF (reference sequence). V was clipped by 0 bases and J by 1 base; unmatched bases: 4. In DNA form, the CDR3 reads TGTGCCACCAGCAGAGATCCGGGACAGGGATCCTACGAGCAGTACTTC. Its translation: CATSRDPGQGSYEQYF.

This clone was recorded once. V gene TRBV18 combines with J gene TRBJ2-2; 12 nucleotides agree with TRBD1. Germline V gives CDR1 KGHSH, CDR2 LQKENI. V trimming: 2 bases; J trimming: 4 bases; junction bases outside the gene matches: 2. CDR3 length: 16 residues. The CDR3 DNA is TGTGCCAGCTCACCAGGGACAGGGGGCGTCACCGGGGAGCTGTTTTTT. The encoded protein is CASSPGTGGVTGELFF. Supplemented by reference TRBV18 and TRBJ2-2, the full variable domain reads NAGVMQNPRHLVRRRGQEARLRCSPMKGHSHVYWYRQLPEEGLKFMVYLQKENIIDESGMPKERFSAEFPKEGPSILRIQQVVRGDSAAYFCASSPGTGGVTGELFFGEGSRLTVL.

The chain couples TRBV4-2 to TRBJ1-3; D remains ambiguous. CDR1 and CDR2 (germline): LGHNA, YNFKEQ. This CDR3 has 16 amino acids. V was clipped by 0 bases and J by 0 bases, with 9 bases between them. The CDR3 sequence: CASSQESLYSGNTIYF. CDR3 coding DNA: TGTGCCAGCAGCCAAGAGAGCCTTTACTCTGGAAACACCATATATTTT.

The gene calls are TRBV19 and TRBJ2-1; 12 nucleotides align to TRBD2. Trimming removed 5 bases from V and 7 bases from J; junction bases left unmatched: 9. In germline, CDR1 is LNHDA, CDR2 SQIVND (reference sequence). CDR3 length: 16 residues. For the CDR3, the DNA is TGTGCCAGTAGTTCCTTGACTAGCGGGAGATATAATGAGCAGTTCTTC. Amino acid sequence: CASSSLTSGRYNEQFF.

The J gene is TRBJ2-3, the V gene TRBV14; no clear D gene. Looked up from germline, CDR1 is SGHDN and CDR2 is FVKESK. CDR3 length: 15 residues. V was pared by 2 bases and J by 1 base, with 10 bases between. The chain's CDR3 is CASSQRLRGTDTQYF. The CDR3 DNA follows: TGTGCCAGCAGCCAACGGCTTAGAGGCACAGATACGCAGTATTTT.

As for this clone: Other DNA sequences of this sample code for an identical CDR3. The chain carries TRBV7-2 and TRBJ2-5; 11 bases align to TRBD2. V lost 1 base to trimming and J lost 4 bases; unmatched junction nucleotides: 8. Per germline, CDR1 SGHTA and CDR2 FQGNSA. The CDR3 runs 17 residues. CDR3 in amino acids: CASSLGTSGGSGETQYF. CDR3 DNA sequence: TGTGCCAGCAGCTTAGGTACTAGCGGGGGCTCGGGAGAGACCCAGTACTTC.

The V gene is TRBV5-1, the J gene TRBJ2-1, with 9 positions matching TRBD2. The CDR3 has 14 residues. CDR1 and CDR2 (germline): SGHRS, YFSETQ. Trimming took 4 bases from V and 8 from J; bases not matched to a gene: 7. The CDR3 here is CASSVRLAADEQFF. DNA for the CDR3: TGCGCCAGCAGCGTAAGACTAGCGGCCGATGAGCAGTTCTTC.

The chain has TRBV6-6 and TRBJ1-5; D is ambiguous. V dropped 5 bases and J dropped 8 bases, with 13 bases sitting between them. The CDR3 covers 13 residues. In germline, CDR1 is MNHNY, CDR2 SVGAGI (reference sequence). The CDR3 DNA sequence: TGTGCCAGCAGTCTCACGAATTTGGAGCCCCAGCATTTT. It yields the protein CASSLTNLEPQHF.

This chain joins TRBV18 and TRBJ2-7, with D perhaps matching TRBD2 (6 bases). Germline CDR1 is KGHSH and CDR2 is LQKENI. With 6 bases removed from V and 2 bases from J, the gap between germline ends came to 14 bases. This CDR3 has 14 residues. The CDR3 DNA sequence: TGTGCCAGCTCCCCGGGACTCCTTACCTACGAGCAGTACTTC. Residues: CASSPGLLTYEQYF.

The chain uses TRBV6-1 and TRBJ1-2; 8 bases match TRBD1. The CDR3 loop spans 17 amino acids. Trimming removed 1 base from V and 3 bases from J; junction bases left unmatched: 10. Per the germline V gene, CDR1 is MNHNS and CDR2 is SASEGT. The CDR3 here is CASSEVWGRGPDYGYTF. The DNA of the CDR3 is TGTGCCAGCAGTGAAGTTTGGGGCAGGGGGCCGGACTATGGCTACACCTTC.

The rearrangement links TRBV6-5 to TRBJ2-3, with D maybe TRBD2 (5 bases). V was shortened by 0 bases and J by 6 bases, with 10 bases between the two germline ends. CDR3 size: 14 residues. In germline, CDR1 is MNHEY, CDR2 SVGAGI. CDR3 sequence reads: CASSYSLVGDTQYF. In DNA form, the CDR3 reads TGTGCCAGCAGTTACTCACTAGTTGGGGATACGCAGTATTTT.

This chain links TRBV27 with TRBJ1-5; D is undetermined. The CDR3 has 14 residues. Trimming left V 8 bases short and J 0 bases short, with 11 bases between. Germline CDR1 and CDR2: MNHEY and SMNVEV (reference sequence). Written as DNA, the CDR3 is TGTGCCAGCGCCCTTAGAAATAGCAATCAGCCCCAGCATTTT. This sequence encodes CASALRNSNQPQHF.

The chain links TRBV29-1 to TRBJ2-3, with TRBD2 matching 11 bases. Unmatched junction bases numbered 7, after V lost 6 bases and J lost 2 bases. CDR1 is SQVTM and CDR2 is ANQGSEA in the germline V gene. The CDR3 contains 15 residues. The chain's CDR3 is CSVRGTSGDTDTQYF. The CDR3 nucleotides are TGCAGCGTGAGGGGGACTAGCGGAGACACAGATACGCAGTATTTT.

The CDR3, as DNA: TGTGCCAGCAGTGACCCGGGGGGTTGGGCTGAAGCTTTCTTT. Its protein product is CASSDPGGWAEAFF. The chain uses TRBV28 and TRBJ1-1, with TRBD1 as a possible D gene (5 bases). V was trimmed by 5 bases and J by 6 bases, leaving 16 bases between them. This CDR3 has 14 amino acids. Germline CDR1 is MDHEN and CDR2 is SYDVKM.

Comment on this clone: Other DNA sequences within the sample encode an identical CDR3. The CDR3 DNA reads TGCGCCAGCAGCCCGGGAGGTGTCGGAAACACCATATATTTT. Translation gives CASSPGGVGNTIYF. The V call is TRBV5-1, the J call TRBJ1-3; unclear D gene. The CDR3 covers 14 residues. From germline, CDR1 is SGHRS and CDR2 YFSETQ. V dropped 4 bases and J dropped 4 bases, with 12 bases sitting between them.

V gene TRBV5-1 combines with J gene TRBJ2-5, with no clear D. Germline CDR1 and CDR2: SGHRS and YFSETQ. V was pared by 2 bases and J by 3 bases, with 11 bases between. CDR3 size: 14 residues. CDR3 sequence reads: CASSFGLQKETQYF. CDR3 DNA: TGCGCCAGCAGCTTCGGCCTACAAAAAGAGACCCAGTACTTC. Full variable domain (rest looked up from reference TRBV5-1 and TRBJ2-5): KAGVTQTPRYLIKTRGQQVTLSCSPISGHRSVSWYQQTPGQGLQFLFEYFSETQRNKGNFPGRFSGRQFSNSRSEMNVSTLELGDSALYLCASSFGLQKETQYFGPGTRLLVL.

The chain links TRBV5-1 to TRBJ2-3; D call uncertain. Trimming took 5 bases from V and 2 from J, leaving 9 bases between them. The CDR3 has 13 amino acids. CDR1 is SGHRS, CDR2 YFSETQ, per germline. CDR3 amino acids: CASSTLPTDTQYF. Written as DNA, the CDR3 is TGCGCCAGCAGTACCCTTCCCACAGATACGCAGTATTTT.

The rearrangement links TRBV6-5 to TRBJ1-5; TRBD1 matches 8 bases. Germline V gene sequence: CDR1 MNHEY, CDR2 SVGAGI. V dropped 5 bases and J dropped 6; count of bases not matched to a gene: 9. This CDR3 spans 15 amino acids. CDR3 residues: CASSPGTGFFQPQHF. The CDR3 bases are TGTGCCAGCAGTCCCGGGACAGGATTTTTTCAGCCCCAGCATTTT.

V is TRBV28 and J is TRBJ1-1, with D maybe TRBD1 (5 bases). The V gene's germline CDR1 is MDHEN and CDR2 SYDVKM. Trimming took off 4 bases at V and 5 bases at J, with 14 bases between the two ends. This CDR3 spans 14 amino acids. As DNA, the CDR3 is TGTGCCAGCAGTTACCCATATGGGGGGACTGAAGCTTTCTTT. This sequence encodes CASSYPYGGTEAFF.

In DNA form, the CDR3 reads TGTGCCAGCTCACCAAGTCCCACAGCTTCAAATGAAAAACTGTTTTTT. It translates to CASSPSPTASNEKLFF. The chain is built from TRBV18 and TRBJ1-4; D gene ambiguous. CDR1 and CDR2 from the germline V gene are KGHSH and LQKENI. V was shortened by 2 bases and J by 5 bases, with 15 bases between the two germline ends. This CDR3 has 16 amino acids.

V and J are TRBV27 and TRBJ2-2; TRBD1 aligns across 7 bases. J was trimmed by 1 base and V by 3 bases; bases with no gene match: 2. The CDR3 contains 15 residues. Per the germline V gene, CDR1 is MNHEY and CDR2 is SMNVEV (reference sequence). The CDR3 here is CASSLDRLNTGELFF. The DNA of the CDR3 is TGTGCCAGCAGTTTGGACAGGCTGAACACCGGGGAGCTGTTTTTT.

As to this clone: This sample includes further DNA sequences coding for the same CDR3. The rearrangement joins TRBV7-2 to TRBJ2-1; D gene uncertain. The CDR3 sequence is 11 residues long. V was pared by 5 bases and J by 7 bases, with 6 bases between. Germline lookup yields CDR1 SGHTA and CDR2 FQGNSA. The CDR3 reads CASSPRNEQFF. DNA for the CDR3: TGTGCCAGCAGCCCACGGAATGAGCAGTTCTTC. Filled out from reference TRBV7-2 and TRBJ2-1, the complete variable domain reads GAGVSQSPSNKVTEKGKDVELRCDPISGHTALYWYRQSLGQGLEFLIYFQGNSAPDKSGLPSDRFSAERTGGSVSTLTIQRTQQEDSAVYLCASSPRNEQFFGPGTRLTVL.

The DNA for the CDR3 is TGCGCCAGCAGCCAACAGGCCACGGGGGGGCGCAACTATGGCTACACCTTC. As protein: CASSQQATGGRNYGYTF. The chain uses TRBV4-1 and TRBJ1-2; D might be TRBD1 (6 bases). With 2 bases removed from V and 2 bases from J, the gap between germline ends came to 18 bases. In germline, CDR1 is MGHRA, CDR2 YSYEKL. The CDR3 length is 17 residues.

The J gene is TRBJ1-4, the V gene TRBV7-9; no clear D gene. The CDR3 runs to 13 residues. Trimming pared 10 bases from V and 0 bases from J, leaving 9 bases between. CDR1 and CDR2 from the germline V gene are SEHNR and FQNEAQ (reference sequence). The CDR3 DNA is TGTGCCACCCCACGGGCAACTAATGAAAAACTGTTTTTT. Protein: CATPRATNEKLFF. Together with reference TRBV7-9 and TRBJ1-4, the CDR3 gives the full variable domain: DTGVSQNPRHKITKRGQNVTFRCDPISEHNRLYWYRQTLGQGPEFLTYFQNEAQLEKSRLLSDRFSAERPKGSFSTLEIQRTEQGDSAMYLCATPRATNEKLFFGSGTQLSVL.

The chain employs TRBV18 and TRBJ2-3, with a tentative D call TRBD2 (6 bases). CDR1 KGHSH and CDR2 LQKENI come from the germline V gene. The CDR3 is 15 residues long. V lost 2 bases and J lost 2, with 11 bases in between. The CDR3 loop is CASSPKGGDTDTQYF. CDR3 nucleotide sequence: TGTGCCAGCTCACCAAAAGGAGGGGACACAGATACGCAGTATTTT. Combining the CDR3 with reference TRBV18 and TRBJ2-3 gives the whole variable domain NAGVMQNPRHLVRRRGQEARLRCSPMKGHSHVYWYRQLPEEGLKFMVYLQKENIIDESGMPKERFSAEFPKEGPSILRIQQVVRGDSAAYFCASSPKGGDTDTQYFGPGTRLTVL.

CDR3 sequence reads: CASSLGGSSDTQYF. CDR3 DNA sequence: TGTGCCAGCAGCTTAGGCGGGAGTTCTGATACGCAGTATTTT. The gene calls are TRBV7-2 and TRBJ2-3, with TRBD2 matching 7 bases. CDR1 is SGHTA and CDR2 is FQGNSA in the germline V gene. The CDR3 runs to 14 residues. Unmatched junction bases numbered 4, after V lost 1 base and J lost 6 bases.

The CDR3 coding sequence is TGTGCCAGTAGTACCACCCCCGAAGCAGGTCGTCAGGAGCCCCAGCATTTT. It codes for CASSTTPEAGRQEPQHF. The chain carries TRBV19 and TRBJ1-5; D not resolved. The CDR3 consists of 17 residues. Between the trimmed V and J ends, which lost 4 bases and 8 bases, there was a span of 24 bases. The germline V gene encodes CDR1 LNHDA and CDR2 SQIVND (reference sequence).

The chain uses TRBV14 and TRBJ2-2; no reliable D call. Trimming cost V 3 bases and J 1 base, with 6 bases left between them. The CDR3 sequence is 14 residues long. Germline V gene sequence: CDR1 SGHDN, CDR2 FVKESK. CDR3 sequence reads: CASSHLRNTGELFF. The CDR3 region has the DNA TGTGCCAGCAGCCACCTCAGGAACACCGGGGAGCTGTTTTTT. The whole variable domain, filled in from reference TRBV14 and TRBJ2-2, reads EAGVTQFPSHSVIEKGQTVTLRCDPISGHDNLYWYRRVMGKEIKFLLHFVKESKQDESGMPNNRFLAERTGGTYSTLKVQPAELEDSGVYFCASSHLRNTGELFFGEGSRLTVL.

The V gene is TRBV27, the J gene TRBJ1-5; D is unclear. The germline gives CDR1 MNHEY, CDR2 SMNVEV (reference sequence). The V end lost 3 bases, the J end lost 0 bases, and 9 bases lay between the germline ends. There are 15 residues in the CDR3. The CDR3 here is CASSLLAPSNQPQHF. The DNA of the CDR3 is TGTGCCAGCAGTTTGCTTGCACCTAGCAATCAGCCCCAGCATTTT.

The chain uses TRBV11-1 and TRBJ2-5; a possible D gene is TRBD2 (5 bases). Trimming pared 4 bases from V and 9 bases from J, leaving 15 bases between. Germline CDR1 reads SGHAT; CDR2 reads FQDESV (reference sequence). There are 13 residues in the CDR3. This CDR3 reads CASSSPWGVPQYF. DNA for the CDR3: TGTGCCAGCAGCTCCCCATGGGGAGTACCCCAGTACTTC.